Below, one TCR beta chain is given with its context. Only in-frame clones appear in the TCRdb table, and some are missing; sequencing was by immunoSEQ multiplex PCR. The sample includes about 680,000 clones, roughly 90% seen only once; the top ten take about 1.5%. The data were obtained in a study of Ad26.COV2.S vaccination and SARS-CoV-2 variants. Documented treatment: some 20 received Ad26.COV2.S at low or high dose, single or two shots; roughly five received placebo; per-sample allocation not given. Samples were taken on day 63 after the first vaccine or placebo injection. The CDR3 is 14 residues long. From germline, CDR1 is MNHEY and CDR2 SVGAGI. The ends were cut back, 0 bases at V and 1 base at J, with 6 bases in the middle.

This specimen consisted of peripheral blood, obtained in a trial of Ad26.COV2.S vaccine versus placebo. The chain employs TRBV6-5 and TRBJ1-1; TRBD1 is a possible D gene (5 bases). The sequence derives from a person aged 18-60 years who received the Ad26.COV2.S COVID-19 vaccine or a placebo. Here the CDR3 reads CASSYSDRNTEAFF. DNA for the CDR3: TGTGCCAGCAGTTACTCCGACAGGAACACTGAAGCTTTCTTT.